These T cell receptor beta chains were read from a single sample in a study of shared clonotypes between healthy human individuals. The method was immunoSEQ multiplex PCR; TCRdb's version includes in-frame clones alone and lacks a portion of them. The sample has under 2.5 million clones; 80% to 95% are singletons. The sequenced material came from naive CD4+ T cells from PBMCs. These receptors all stem from a man aged 18 to 35 in good health. Some clones in this sample may be carry-over from other donors' samples. The CDR3 runs from the conserved cysteine through the conserved F or W. The D gene is left open where the match is weak.

CASSGPNEQFF | TGTGCCAGCAGCGGGCCCAATGAGCAGTTCTTC | . | 11 | TRBJ2-1 | TRBV28
CASTPGQLGILTF | TGTGCCAGTACCCCGGGGCAGCTCGGAATACTAACTTTT | . | 13 | TRBJ1-4 | TRBV19
CASSLETSGRNTGELFF | TGTGCCAGCAGCCTTGAGACTAGCGGGAGGAACACCGGGGAGCTGTTTTTT | TRBD2 | 17 | TRBJ2-2 | TRBV4-2
CSVKARIGELFF | TGCAGCGTGAAGGCGAGGATCGGGGAGCTGTTTTTT | . | 12 | TRBJ2-2 | TRBV29-1
CASSPGQIFTDTQYF | TGTGCCAGCAGCCCGGGACAGATTTTCACAGATACGCAGTATTTT | TRBD1 | 15 | TRBJ2-3 | TRBV7-9
CASRQFSARTGLTGANVLTF | TGCGCCAGCAGACAATTTTCAGCCAGGACAGGGTTAACTGGGGCCAACGTCCTGACTTTC | TRBD1 | 20 | TRBJ2-6 | TRBV4-1
CASSPLTGTAGGYEQYF | TGTGCCAGCAGCCCCTTGACTGGGACTGCCGGGGGGTACGAGCAGTACTTC | TRBD2 | 17 | TRBJ2-7 | TRBV7-8
CASSHDRGTSTDTQYF | TGCGCCAGCAGCCATGACAGGGGAACTAGCACAGATACGCAGTATTTT | TRBD1 | 16 | TRBJ2-3 | TRBV4-1
CASSTAVGGQYF | TGCGCCAGCAGCACCGCCGTGGGAGGCCAGTACTTC | . | 12 | TRBJ2-5 | TRBV10-2
CASSLGQVYEQYF | TGTGCCAGCAGCTTGGGACAGGTCTACGAGCAGTACTTC | TRBD1 | 13 | TRBJ2-7 | TRBV7-2
CASSSSGGGETQYF | TGTGCCAGCAGCTCCTCAGGAGGGGGAGAGACCCAGTACTTC | . | 14 | TRBJ2-5 | TRBV11-2
CASSSERREYNEQFF | TGTGCCAGCAGTTCAGAGCGGAGGGAATACAATGAGCAGTTCTTC | . | 15 | TRBJ2-1 | TRBV27
CATSRTGEQYF | TGTGCCACCAGCAGAACGGGGGAGCAGTACTTC | . | 11 | TRBJ2-7 | TRBV15
CASSESVYGARDTQYF | TGTGCCAGCAGTGAATCGGTGTATGGGGCTAGGGATACGCAGTATTTT | . | 16 | TRBJ2-3 | TRBV6-1
CASSRDRVGANVLTF | TGCGCCAGCAGCAGGGACAGGGTTGGGGCCAACGTCCTGACTTTC | TRBD1 | 15 | TRBJ2-6 | TRBV5-1
CASSLSGGLNTGELFF | TGCGCCAGCAGCTTGAGTGGGGGGCTGAACACCGGGGAGCTGTTTTTT | . | 16 | TRBJ2-2 | TRBV5-1